A single sample gave rise to the 22 T cell receptor beta chains below, sequenced in a study of blood T cell repertoires in COVID-19. Sequencing was performed with immunoSEQ multiplex PCR; in TCRdb, only in-frame clones are kept and a portion is missing. Of 250,000 to 350,000 clones listed, around 82% are singletons. The specimen sequenced was peripheral blood. The receptors were sampled from a person between 65 and 79 years old with COVID-19, enrolled during active disease.

The chain combines TRBV7-3 with TRBJ2-7; 7 bases map to TRBD2. This CDR3 contains 14 residues. The V gene end was trimmed by 1 base and the J gene end by 6 bases; junction bases not matched to a gene: 6. Germline CDR1 SGHTA, CDR2 FQGTGA. The DNA of the CDR3 is TGTGCCAGCAGCTTAATGGCGGGAGCGGGCGAGCAGTACTTC. Its translation: CASSLMAGAGEQYF.

This chain's CDR3 is CASSKTGGYGYTF. The CDR3 DNA sequence: TGTGCCAGCAGCAAGACAGGGGGCTATGGCTACACCTTC. The V gene is TRBV6-2 or TRBV6-3, the J gene TRBJ1-2; 9 bases are shared with TRBD1. This CDR3 contains 13 residues. With V trimmed by 6 bases and J by 4 bases, 3 bases remained unmatched. The germline V gene encodes CDR1 MNHEY and CDR2 SVGEGT.

The gene calls are TRBV25-1 and TRBJ1-4, with 7 bases identical to TRBD1. CDR1 is MGHDK, CDR2 SYGVNS, per germline. The CDR3 has 17 residues. V trimming: 3 bases; J trimming: 3 bases; junction bases outside the gene matches: 10. The CDR3, as DNA: TGTGCCAGCAGTGACCCCCACGACGGGACAGCTAATGAAAAACTGTTTTTT. Amino acids: CASSDPHDGTANEKLFF.

The chain employs TRBV7-2 and TRBJ1-1; 10 positions match TRBD1. Germline CDR1 and CDR2: SGHTA and FQGNSA. The CDR3 contains 15 residues. Trimming cost V 5 bases and J 5 bases; bases outside gene matches: 8. The CDR3 sequence: CASSPTGQGGTEAFF. DNA for the CDR3: TGTGCCAGCAGCCCAACAGGACAGGGGGGGACTGAAGCTTTCTTT.

J is TRBJ2-5 and V is TRBV5-6; possibly TRBD1 for D (6 bases). The V gene's germline CDR1 is SGHDT and CDR2 YYEEEE. The germline V and J ends were trimmed by 3 bases and 2 bases, with 8 bases remaining between them. The CDR3 is 13 residues long. CDR3 amino acids: CASSSTGQETQYF. DNA of the CDR3: TGTGCCAGCAGCTCGACAGGACAAGAGACCCAGTACTTC.

About this clone itself: Other DNA variants within this sample encode the same CDR3. The chain combines TRBV19 with TRBJ1-2, with TRBD1 matching over 10 bases. Germline V gene lookup returns CDR1 LNHDA and CDR2 SQIVND (reference sequence). This CDR3 has 12 amino acids. The J segment lost 8 bases and the V segment lost 6 bases, leaving 3 bases of the junction unmatched. The CDR3 DNA reads TGTGCCAGTAGCGACAGGGGGCTGGGCTACACCTTC. Residues: CASSDRGLGYTF. Based on the CDR3 plus reference TRBV19 and TRBJ1-2, the full variable domain is DGGITQSPKYLFRKEGQNVTLSCEQNLNHDAMYWYRQDPGQGLRLIYYSQIVNDFQKGDIAEGYSVSREKKESFPLTVTSAQKNPTAFYLCASSDRGLGYTFGSGTRLTVV.

The rearrangement joins TRBV27 to TRBJ2-2; 7 nucleotides align to TRBD1. V was pared by 6 bases and J by 6 bases, with 7 bases of the junction left unmatched. The CDR3 sequence is 14 residues long. Germline V gene sequence: CDR1 MNHEY, CDR2 SMNVEV (reference sequence). CDR3 region: CASRATGVSGELFF. CDR3 DNA sequence: TGTGCCAGCAGGGCAACAGGGGTGTCCGGGGAGCTGTTTTTT.

The chain joins TRBV9 to TRBJ2-1; 12 bases line up with TRBD2. Losses at the gene ends were 1 base for V and 4 bases for J; bases not matched to a gene: 6. Germline lookup yields CDR1 SGDLS and CDR2 YYNGEE. The CDR3 has 17 residues. The CDR3 here is CASSVSLGLAGYNEQFF. In DNA form, the CDR3 reads TGTGCCAGCAGCGTATCGTTAGGACTAGCGGGATACAATGAGCAGTTCTTC.

The rearrangement joins TRBV3-1 (or the pseudogene TRBV3-2) to TRBJ1-1; D is ambiguous. V lost 1 base, J lost 9 bases, and 9 bases lay in between. The CDR3 consists of 12 residues. The germline CDR1 and CDR2 sequences are LGHDT and YNNKEL (reference sequence). CDR3 region: CASSQGYSKAFF. The CDR3 nucleotides read TGTGCCAGCAGCCAAGGGTACAGTAAAGCTTTCTTT.

The gene calls are TRBV5-4 and TRBJ2-1, with 13 bases lining up with TRBD2. This CDR3 is 16 amino acids long. CDR1 is SGHNT, CDR2 YYREEE, per germline (reference sequence). J was trimmed by 4 bases and V by 2 bases; bases with no gene match: 3. The CDR3 is CASSFELAGGYNEQFF. Here the CDR3 DNA reads TGTGCCAGCAGCTTTGAACTAGCGGGGGGGTACAATGAGCAGTTCTTC. Full variable domain (outside the CDR3, taken from reference TRBV5-4 and TRBJ2-1): ETGVTQSPTHLIKTRGQQVTLRCSSQSGHNTVSWYQQALGQGPQFIFQYYREEENGRGNFPPRFSGLQFPNYSSELNVNALELDDSALYLCASSFELAGGYNEQFFGPGTRLTVL.

The chain employs TRBV5-5 and TRBJ1-1; D perhaps matches TRBD1 (5 bases). The V and J ends lost 2 bases and 2 bases respectively, with 13 bases between them. This CDR3 is built from 15 residues. Germline CDR1 SGHKS, CDR2 YYEKEE (reference sequence). CDR3 sequence reads: CASSFSAGINTEAFF. As DNA, the CDR3 is TGTGCCAGCAGCTTTTCGGCAGGGATTAACACTGAAGCTTTCTTT.

The chain carries TRBV6-5 and TRBJ1-6; TRBD1 aligns across 7 bases. The CDR3 spans 14 residues. Germline V gene lookup returns CDR1 MNHEY and CDR2 SVGAGI. The V and J ends lost 6 bases and 9 bases, in that order; junction bases with no gene match: 8. The CDR3 spells CASRAGTDSSPLHF. In nucleotides, the CDR3 is TGTGCCAGCAGGGCCGGGACAGACTCTTCACCCCTCCACTTT.

Here the CDR3 reads CASVWTGVYGYTF. DNA of the CDR3: TGTGCCAGCGTCTGGACAGGGGTCTATGGCTACACCTTC. The chain couples TRBV28 to TRBJ1-2; 9 bases fit TRBD1. Losses at the gene ends were 8 bases for V and 4 bases for J; bases not matched to a gene: 5. CDR1 is MDHEN and CDR2 is SYDVKM in the germline V gene. The CDR3 contains 13 residues.

This clone was seen just once. The chain employs TRBV10-3 and TRBJ2-7; D call uncertain. Trimming removed 3 bases at V and 3 bases at J, with 15 bases between. From germline, CDR1 is ENHRY and CDR2 SYGVKD. CDR3 length equals 15 residues. CDR3 DNA sequence: TGTGCCATCAGTGAACCCGGAGTTATGGGCTACGAGCAGTACTTC. It translates to CAISEPGVMGYEQYF.

This chain joins TRBV9 and TRBJ1-6; D is ambiguous. This CDR3 comprises 15 residues. Looked up from germline, CDR1 is SGDLS and CDR2 is YYNGEE. The V and J ends lost 0 bases and 9 bases respectively, with 13 bases between them. The CDR3 DNA follows: TGTGCCAGCAGCGTAGTAACGGGGTTTGGTTCACCCCTCCACTTT. Amino acid sequence: CASSVVTGFGSPLHF.

The chain carries TRBV7-2 and TRBJ1-2, with 7 bases aligning to TRBD1. CDR1 and CDR2 (germline): SGHTA, FQGNSA. V gave up 7 bases and J gave up 5 bases; unmatched junction bases: 7. The CDR3 covers 13 residues. The CDR3 DNA reads TGTGCCAGCACCACGGACAGGCAATATGGCTACACCTTC. This translates into CASTTDRQYGYTF.

This chain links TRBV29-1 with TRBJ1-2; the D is unclear. The CDR3 totals 10 residues. Trimming pared 6 bases from V and 5 bases from J, leaving 7 bases between. Germline CDR1 is SQVTM and CDR2 is ANQGSEA. CDR3 residues: CSVQMYGYTF. The DNA for the CDR3 is TGCAGCGTACAAATGTATGGCTACACCTTC.

The CDR3 DNA follows: TGTGCCAGCAGCCAAGACCTAAGCGGGGGGTCCGATACGCAGTATTTT. Translating it yields CASSQDLSGGSDTQYF. This sequence joins TRBV7-2 and TRBJ2-3, with 9 bases that match TRBD2. The V gene's germline CDR1 is SGHTA and CDR2 FQGNSA. The J segment lost 6 bases and the V segment lost 5 bases, leaving 12 bases of the junction unmatched. The CDR3 totals 16 residues.

This chain uses TRBV28 with TRBJ2-3, with TRBD1 identical over 8 bases. The CDR3 runs 15 residues. The germline V gene has CDR1 MDHEN and CDR2 SYDVKM. The V and J ends lost 8 bases and 4 bases, in that order; junction bases with no gene match: 11. CDR3 in DNA: TGTGCCAGCTCTTCTAGGACAGGGCCGCCAGATACGCAGTATTTT. Protein sequence: CASSSRTGPPDTQYF.

The CDR3 nucleotides are TGTGCCAGTAGTATATTGTCGGCGGGAGATCAGGAGACCCAGTACTTC. It is translated as CASSILSAGDQETQYF. The chain is built from TRBV19 and TRBJ2-5; 7 bases map to TRBD2. With V trimmed by 2 bases and J by 5 bases, 11 bases remained unmatched. Per germline, CDR1 LNHDA and CDR2 SQIVND (reference sequence). The CDR3 covers 16 residues.

J is TRBJ1-1 and V is TRBV19; D is ambiguous. The V end lost 6 bases, the J end lost 10 bases, and 21 bases lay between the germline ends. Germline V CDR1 and CDR2: LNHDA, SQIVND (reference sequence). There are 14 residues in the CDR3. The CDR3 DNA reads TGTGCCAGTAGAGATTCCGGGATAAATAAGTTAGCTTTCTTT. Protein product: CASRDSGINKLAFF.

The CDR3 protein is CASSPVLNRGLDTGELFF. The DNA of the CDR3 is TGTGCCAGCTCACCCGTCCTTAACAGGGGGCTCGACACCGGGGAGCTGTTTTTT. The chain combines TRBV18 with TRBJ2-2, with TRBD1 matching over 9 bases. J gave up 3 bases and V 3 bases, and 11 bases lay outside the gene matches. Germline CDR1 KGHSH, CDR2 LQKENI. This CDR3 region has 18 residues.